The 13 T cell receptor beta chains in this list originate from one sample, sequenced in a study of cytomegalovirus exposure and HLA in healthy donors. The PCR made use of 60 Vbeta and 13 Jbeta primers. Sequencing was performed with immunoSEQ multiplex PCR; in TCRdb, only in-frame clones are kept and a portion is missing. The repertoire holds about 69,000 clones, with about 70% as singletons. The sample comprised PBMCs. The receptor source for this set is a woman aged 25-40 years in good health and CMV-seronegative.

This chain links TRBV7-2 with TRBJ2-6; D possibly corresponds to TRBD2 (5 bases). Germline CDR1 and CDR2: SGHTA and FQGNSA. Trimming took 5 bases from V and 0 from J, leaving 20 bases between them. This CDR3 spans 19 amino acids. CDR3 in amino acids: CASSPPAAGSSSGANVLTF. DNA for the CDR3: TGTGCCAGCAGCCCTCCGGCGGCGGGTTCCAGCTCTGGGGCCAACGTCCTGACTTTC. The variable domain in full, completed from reference TRBV7-2 and TRBJ2-6, reads GAGVSQSPSNKVTEKGKDVELRCDPISGHTALYWYRQSLGQGLEFLIYFQGNSAPDKSGLPSDRFSAERTGGSVSTLTIQRTQQEDSAVYLCASSPPAAGSSSGANVLTFGAGSRLTVL.

The chain joins TRBV9 to TRBJ2-7; the D gene is possibly TRBD1 (5 bases). Per the germline V gene, CDR1 is SGDLS and CDR2 is YYNGEE. The CDR3 runs to 15 residues. Trimming stripped 3 bases from V and 1 base from J, with 14 bases between. CDR3 nucleotide sequence: TGTGCCAGCAGCGAAGGGCCAGGGTCATCCTACGAGCAGTACTTC. Translated, it gives CASSEGPGSSYEQYF.

In this sample, this clone turned up a few times. The chain links TRBV30 to TRBJ2-5, with TRBD2 as a possible D gene (6 bases). Trimming removed 1 base from V and 5 bases from J, with 11 bases in between. This CDR3 has 13 residues. The germline V gene encodes CDR1 GTSNPN and CDR2 SVGIG (reference sequence). CDR3 sequence (DNA): TGTGCCTGGAGTGGACTAGATCTGGAGACCCAGTACTTC. This codes for CAWSGLDLETQYF.

This chain links TRBV7-3 with TRBJ2-3, with 12 positions matching TRBD2. Germline V CDR1 and CDR2: SGHTA, FQGTGA. Losses at the gene ends were 5 bases for V and 10 bases for J; bases not matched to a gene: 10. CDR3 size: 15 residues. This CDR3 reads CASSPGLAGGTAQYF. The CDR3, as DNA: TGTGCCAGCAGCCCGGGGCTAGCGGGGGGGACTGCGCAGTATTTT.

This sequence joins TRBV19 and TRBJ2-3; 16 positions agree with TRBD2. Germline-derived CDR1 and CDR2 are LNHDA and SQIVND (reference sequence). The trim removed 5 bases at V and 7 bases at J, leaving 9 bases unmatched. This CDR3 has 17 residues. CDR3 bases: TGTGCCAGTAGTCCTCTCCCGGGACTAGCGGGAGGGCATACGCAGTATTTT. This encodes CASSPLPGLAGGHTQYF.

This clone came up a few times. This rearrangement joins TRBV5-1 to TRBJ2-7; 9 bases agree with TRBD2. The CDR3 spans 19 residues. Germline V lookup: CDR1 SGHRS, CDR2 YFSETQ. V gave up 1 base and J gave up 0 bases; unmatched junction bases: 14. Here the CDR3 reads CASSLSGSGGQSSSYEQYF. The CDR3 coding sequence is TGCGCCAGCAGCTTGTCTGGTAGCGGGGGCCAATCGAGCTCCTACGAGCAGTACTTC.

This chain joins TRBV7-8 and TRBJ2-4; TRBD1 might be the D (5 bases). The CDR3 runs 17 residues. Trimming shortened V by 2 bases and J by 0 bases, and 14 bases separated the two germline ends. CDR1 and CDR2 (germline): SGHVS, FQNEAQ. The CDR3 loop is CASSLREGQLAKNIQYF. The CDR3 nucleotides read TGTGCCAGCAGCTTACGAGAAGGACAACTAGCCAAAAACATTCAGTACTTC.

The chain is built from TRBV7-3 and TRBJ2-5, with 7 bases aligning to TRBD2. V was pared by 1 base and J by 5 bases, with 7 bases of the junction left unmatched. CDR3 size: 15 residues. Germline V gene sequence: CDR1 SGHTA, CDR2 FQGTGA. The CDR3 reads CASSLMGDSGETQYF. CDR3 in DNA: TGTGCCAGCAGCTTAATGGGGGATAGCGGGGAGACCCAGTACTTC.

The J gene is TRBJ2-3, the V gene TRBV6-1; a weak D match, TRBD2 (6 bases). Trimming removed 6 bases at V and 2 bases at J, with 15 bases between. Germline loops: CDR1 MNHNS, CDR2 SASEGT. The CDR3 totals 15 residues. The chain's CDR3 is CASRRSGSITDTQYF. The CDR3 bases are TGTGCCAGCAGGAGGTCCGGGAGTATCACAGATACGCAGTATTTT.

The chain links TRBV15 to TRBJ2-3; tentative D call: TRBD1 (6 bases). Germline values: CDR1 LNHNV, CDR2 YYDKDF (reference sequence). Trimming cost V 3 bases and J 1 base, with 14 bases left between them. CDR3 length equals 16 residues. This CDR3 is CATSSTPGHGTDTQYF. The CDR3 nucleotides read TGTGCCACCAGCAGCACCCCGGGACACGGCACAGATACGCAGTATTTT.

The J gene is TRBJ2-7, the V gene TRBV19; 10 positions match TRBD1. CDR1 is LNHDA and CDR2 is SQIVND in the germline V gene (reference sequence). With 5 bases clipped from V and 3 bases from J, the junction kept 4 bases outside the gene matches. The CDR3 extends over 14 amino acids. The CDR3: CASSAGTGVYEQYF. DNA of the CDR3: TGTGCCAGTAGTGCAGGGACAGGGGTCTACGAGCAGTACTTC.

This chain links TRBV2 with TRBJ1-4; 8 bases agree with TRBD1. Trimming cost V 4 bases and J 3 bases; bases outside gene matches: 1. This CDR3 has 14 amino acids. Germline assignment: CDR1 SNHLY and CDR2 FYNNEI. CDR3 loop: CASSVQGANEKLFF. CDR3 coding DNA: TGTGCCAGCAGTGTACAGGGGGCTAATGAAAAACTGTTTTTT.

The chain uses TRBV5-4 and TRBJ2-3; no reliable D call. Germline CDR1 is SGHNT and CDR2 is YYREEE (reference sequence). The CDR3 runs to 11 residues. The germline V and J ends were trimmed by 9 bases and 4 bases, with 9 bases remaining between them. Written as DNA, the CDR3 is TGTGCCACCATAGCCCCAGATACGCAGTATTTT. As protein: CATIAPDTQYF.